Shown below are 14 T cell receptor beta chains from a single sample sequenced in a study of blood T cell repertoires in COVID-19. Sequencing used immunoSEQ multiplex PCR; TCRdb keeps in-frame clones, though not all of them. Of some 150,000 clones in the sample, approximately 80% are singletons; the top ten hold approximately 5.8%. The sequenced sample was peripheral blood. The origin of the receptors is a human donor in a cohort sampled during active COVID-19.

V and J are TRBV5-1 and TRBJ2-1; 9 bases are a match to TRBD2. The CDR3 has 16 residues. J was trimmed by 9 bases and V by 0 bases; bases with no gene match: 10. CDR1 and CDR2 (germline): SGHRS, YFSETQ. The CDR3 bases are TGCGCCAGCAGCTTGGAGGGGGCTAGCGGGGCTTCTGAGCAGTTCTTC. This codes for CASSLEGASGASEQFF.

By sample fraction, this clone is medium-sized. The CDR3 bases are TGTGCCAGCAGCCAAGCAACAGGGGGCGGGCAGTACTTC. Translated: CASSQATGGGQYF. V usage is TRBV3-1 (or the pseudogene TRBV3-2) and J usage is TRBJ2-7; 9 positions match TRBD1. Germline-derived CDR1 and CDR2 are LGHDT and YNNKEL (reference sequence). The CDR3 is made up of 13 amino acids. V trimming: 1 base; J trimming: 9 bases; junction bases outside the gene matches: 4.

The chain recombines TRBV19 with TRBJ2-2; 8 nucleotides agree with TRBD1. The CDR3 sequence is 14 residues long. Trimming removed 7 bases from V and 5 bases from J; junction bases left unmatched: 6. Germline V CDR1 and CDR2: LNHDA, SQIVND (reference sequence). In DNA form, the CDR3 reads TGTGCCAGTACAGGGGGCTCGAGAACCGGGGAGCTGTTTTTT. The encoded protein is CASTGGSRTGELFF.

CDR3 region: CASSFSGGGDEQYF. For the CDR3, the DNA is TGTGCCAGCAGCTTTAGCGGGGGAGGGGACGAGCAGTACTTC. The chain employs TRBV7-9 and TRBJ2-7, with TRBD2 matching over 9 bases. CDR3 size: 14 residues. V lost 3 bases and J lost 5; bases outside the gene matches: 5. Per the germline V gene, CDR1 is SEHNR and CDR2 is FQNEAQ (reference sequence).

This clone was seen a few times. The chain has TRBV4-2 and TRBJ1-2; D gene uncertain. V lost 10 bases, J lost 6 bases, and 15 bases lay in between. Germline loops: CDR1 LGHNA, CDR2 YNFKEQ. This CDR3 comprises 12 residues. CDR3 sequence reads: CATGTLFNGYTF. CDR3 bases: TGTGCCACGGGAACCTTGTTCAATGGCTACACCTTC.

This rearrangement joins TRBV11-2 to TRBJ2-7, with D possibly being TRBD1 (6 bases). CDR3 size: 13 residues. The germline V gene has CDR1 SGHAT and CDR2 FQNNGV. Trimming cost V 3 bases and J 7 bases, with 13 bases left between them. As DNA, the CDR3 is TGTGCCAGCAGCTTGGTCAGGGGTGGAGAGCAGTACTTC. It codes for CASSLVRGGEQYF. Looking up the rest from reference TRBV11-2 and TRBJ2-7 gives the full variable domain: EAGVAQSPRYKIIEKRQSVAFWCNPISGHATLYWYQQILGQGPKLLIQFQNNGVVDDSQLPKDRFSAERLKGVDSTLKIQPAKLEDSAVYLCASSLVRGGEQYFGPGTRLTVT.

This chain joins TRBV6-2 or TRBV6-3 and TRBJ1-5, with 9 bases lining up with TRBD1. Germline CDR1 and CDR2: MNHEY and SVGEGT. V trimming: 0 bases; J trimming: 6 bases; junction bases outside the gene matches: 6. This CDR3 contains 16 residues. CDR3 amino acids: CASSYSDRGEGQPQHF. In DNA form, the CDR3 reads TGTGCCAGCAGTTACTCGGACAGGGGAGAAGGTCAGCCCCAGCATTTT.

CDR3 region: CASIIGLGARPPSTDTQYF. CDR3 in DNA: TGTGCCAGCATTATTGGCCTGGGGGCAAGGCCGCCTAGCACAGATACGCAGTATTTT. This rearrangement joins TRBV6-4 to TRBJ2-3; a weak D match, TRBD1 (6 bases). From germline, CDR1 is MRHNA and CDR2 SNTAGT. The V and J ends lost 7 bases and 0 bases respectively, with 26 bases between them. The CDR3 covers 19 residues.

This clone appeared a few times. This sample includes further DNA sequences coding for the same CDR3. The rearrangement joins TRBV5-1 to TRBJ2-7; 8 positions agree with TRBD2. The CDR3 has 15 amino acids. V dropped 2 bases and J dropped 1; count of bases not matched to a gene: 5. CDR1 SGHRS and CDR2 YFSETQ come from the germline V gene. For the CDR3, the DNA is TGCGCCAGCAGCTTACCGGGACTAGGGTCCTACGAGCAGTACTTC. It encodes CASSLPGLGSYEQYF.

This sequence joins TRBV29-1 and TRBJ2-2; 8 bases fit TRBD1. The germline CDR1 and CDR2 sequences are SQVTM and ANQGSEA. J lost 0 bases, V lost 3 bases, and 3 bases had no gene match. The CDR3 covers 15 residues. The CDR3 bases are TGCAGCGTTGATCAGGGGGCTTCGAACACCGGGGAGCTGTTTTTT. Translation gives CSVDQGASNTGELFF.

The V call is TRBV28, the J call TRBJ2-3, with 9 bases fitting TRBD2. The ends lost 10 bases at V and 9 bases at J; junction bases unmatched: 14. This CDR3 has 14 amino acids. The germline CDR1 and CDR2 sequences are MDHEN and SYDVKM. CDR3 protein: CATLSGGPVLTQYF. The DNA of the CDR3 is TGTGCCACCCTTAGCGGGGGCCCTGTACTAACGCAGTATTTT.

The chain couples TRBV12-3 or TRBV12-4 to TRBJ2-1, with 10 bases identical to TRBD2. This CDR3 has 13 residues. With 4 bases clipped from V and 10 bases from J, the junction kept 4 bases outside the gene matches. CDR3 in amino acids: CASSSSGGWEQFF. The CDR3 nucleotides are TGTGCCAGCAGTTCTAGCGGGGGTTGGGAGCAGTTCTTC.

The chain employs TRBV19 and TRBJ1-2; 10 nucleotides match TRBD1. The length of the CDR3 is 14 residues. The germline V gene has CDR1 LNHDA and CDR2 SQIVND (reference sequence). V trimming: 6 bases; J trimming: 4 bases; junction bases outside the gene matches: 5. This chain's CDR3 is CASRGTGDGYGYTF. The DNA for the CDR3 is TGTGCCAGTAGAGGGACAGGGGACGGCTATGGCTACACCTTC.

In DNA, the CDR3 is TGTGCCATCAGTGAGTCTATCGGGGGGCTCCAAGAGACCCAGTACTTC. Protein product: CAISESIGGLQETQYF. The chain employs TRBV10-3 and TRBJ2-5; D may be TRBD2 (7 bases). CDR1 and CDR2 (germline): ENHRY, SYGVKD. The CDR3 contains 16 residues. V lost 0 bases, J lost 1 base, and 12 bases lay in between.